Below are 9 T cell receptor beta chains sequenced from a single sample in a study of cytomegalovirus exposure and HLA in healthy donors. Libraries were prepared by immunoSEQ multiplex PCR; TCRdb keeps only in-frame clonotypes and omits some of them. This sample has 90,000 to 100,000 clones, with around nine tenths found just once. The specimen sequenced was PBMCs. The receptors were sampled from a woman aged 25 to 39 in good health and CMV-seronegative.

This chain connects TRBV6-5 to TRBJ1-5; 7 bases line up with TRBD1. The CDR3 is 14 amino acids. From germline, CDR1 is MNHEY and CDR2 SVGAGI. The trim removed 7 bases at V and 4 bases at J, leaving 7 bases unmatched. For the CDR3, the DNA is TGTGCCAGCAATCCGACAGGGCCTAATCAGCCCCAGCATTTT. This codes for CASNPTGPNQPQHF.

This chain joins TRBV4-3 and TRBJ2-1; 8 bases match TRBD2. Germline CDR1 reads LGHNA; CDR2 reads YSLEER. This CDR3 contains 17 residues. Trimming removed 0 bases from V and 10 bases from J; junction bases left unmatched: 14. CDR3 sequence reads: CASSQEVSSGKRGEQFF. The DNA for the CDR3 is TGCGCCAGCAGCCAAGAGGTCTCGAGCGGGAAGCGGGGGGAGCAGTTCTTC.

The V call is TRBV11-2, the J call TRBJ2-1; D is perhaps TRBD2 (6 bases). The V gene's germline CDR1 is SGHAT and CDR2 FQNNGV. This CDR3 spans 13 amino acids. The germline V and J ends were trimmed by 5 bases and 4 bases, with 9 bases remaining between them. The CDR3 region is CASSVGLYNEQFF. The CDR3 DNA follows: TGTGCCAGCAGCGTGGGACTTTACAATGAGCAGTTCTTC.

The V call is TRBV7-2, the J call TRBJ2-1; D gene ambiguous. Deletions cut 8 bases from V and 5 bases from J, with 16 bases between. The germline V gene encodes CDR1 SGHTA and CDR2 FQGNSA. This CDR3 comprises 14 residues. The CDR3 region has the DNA TGTGCCAGCGGCTCGAGGTCGGCCGACAATGAGCAGTTCTTC. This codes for CASGSRSADNEQFF. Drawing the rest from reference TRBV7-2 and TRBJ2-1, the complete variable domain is GAGVSQSPSNKVTEKGKDVELRCDPISGHTALYWYRQSLGQGLEFLIYFQGNSAPDKSGLPSDRFSAERTGGSVSTLTIQRTQQEDSAVYLCASGSRSADNEQFFGPGTRLTVL.

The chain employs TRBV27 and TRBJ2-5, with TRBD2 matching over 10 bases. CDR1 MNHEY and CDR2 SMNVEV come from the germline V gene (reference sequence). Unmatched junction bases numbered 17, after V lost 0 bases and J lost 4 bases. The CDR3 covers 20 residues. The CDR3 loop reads CASSLSSPGQAGGEGETQYF. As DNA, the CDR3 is TGTGCCAGCAGTTTATCGTCCCCGGGCCAAGCGGGAGGGGAGGGAGAGACCCAGTACTTC.

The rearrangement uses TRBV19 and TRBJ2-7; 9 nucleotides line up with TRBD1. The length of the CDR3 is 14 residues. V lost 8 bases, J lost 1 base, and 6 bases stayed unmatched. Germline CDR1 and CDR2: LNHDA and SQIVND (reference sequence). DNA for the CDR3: TGTGCCAGTGCGGACAGGGGAACATCCTACGAGCAGTACTTC. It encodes CASADRGTSYEQYF.

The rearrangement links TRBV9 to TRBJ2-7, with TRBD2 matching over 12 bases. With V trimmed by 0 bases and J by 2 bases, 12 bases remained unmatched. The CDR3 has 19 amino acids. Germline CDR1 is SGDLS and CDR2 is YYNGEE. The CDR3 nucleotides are TGTGCCAGCAGCGTAGGGCTAGCGGGAGGGTCGGGGACTCCCTACGAGCAGTACTTC. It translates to CASSVGLAGGSGTPYEQYF.

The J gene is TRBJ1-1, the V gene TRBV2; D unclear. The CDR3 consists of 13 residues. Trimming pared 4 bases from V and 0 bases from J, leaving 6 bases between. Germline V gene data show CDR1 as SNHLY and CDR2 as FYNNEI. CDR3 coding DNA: TGTGCCAGCAGTGTCTCCCTGAACACTGAAGCTTTCTTT. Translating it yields CASSVSLNTEAFF.

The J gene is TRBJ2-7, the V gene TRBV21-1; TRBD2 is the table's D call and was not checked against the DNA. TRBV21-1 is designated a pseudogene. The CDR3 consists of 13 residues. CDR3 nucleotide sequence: TGTGCCAGAAGTGGTAGCGGGAACTCCGAGCAGTACTTC. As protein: CARSGSGNSEQYF.